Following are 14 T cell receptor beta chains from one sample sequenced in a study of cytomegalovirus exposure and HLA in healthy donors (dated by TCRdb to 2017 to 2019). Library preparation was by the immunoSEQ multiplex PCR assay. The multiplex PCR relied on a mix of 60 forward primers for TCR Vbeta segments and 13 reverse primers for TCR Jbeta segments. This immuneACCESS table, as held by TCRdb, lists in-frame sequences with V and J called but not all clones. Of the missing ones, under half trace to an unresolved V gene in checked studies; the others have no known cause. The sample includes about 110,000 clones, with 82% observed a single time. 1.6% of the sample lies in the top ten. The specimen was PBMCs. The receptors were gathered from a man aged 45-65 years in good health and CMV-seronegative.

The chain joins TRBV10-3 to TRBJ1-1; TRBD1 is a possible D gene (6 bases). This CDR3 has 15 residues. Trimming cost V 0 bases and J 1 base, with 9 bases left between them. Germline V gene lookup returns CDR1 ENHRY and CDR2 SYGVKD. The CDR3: CAISESGHQNTEAFF. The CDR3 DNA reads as TGTGCCATCAGTGAGTCGGGACACCAGAACACTGAAGCTTTCTTT.

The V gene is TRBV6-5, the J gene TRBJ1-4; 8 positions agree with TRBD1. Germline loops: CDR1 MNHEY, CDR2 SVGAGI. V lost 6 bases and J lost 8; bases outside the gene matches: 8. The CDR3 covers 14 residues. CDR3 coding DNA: TGTGCCAGCAGCACAGGACAGGGTGCCGAAAAACTGTTTTTT. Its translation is CASSTGQGAEKLFF.

The CDR3 spells CASSILRVDSRWGNTGELFF. The CDR3 DNA reads as TGTGCCAGTAGTATCCTTAGAGTGGACTCTCGGTGGGGAAACACCGGGGAGCTGTTTTTT. This sequence joins TRBV19 and TRBJ2-2; D is possibly TRBD2 (5 bases). This CDR3 comprises 20 residues. Between the trimmed V and J ends, which lost 3 bases and 2 bases, there was a span of 25 bases. Germline V gene data show CDR1 as LNHDA and CDR2 as SQIVND (reference sequence).

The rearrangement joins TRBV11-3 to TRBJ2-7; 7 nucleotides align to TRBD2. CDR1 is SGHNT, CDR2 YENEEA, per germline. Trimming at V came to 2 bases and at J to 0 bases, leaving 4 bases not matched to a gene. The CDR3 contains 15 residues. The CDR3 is CASSLSGASSYEQYV. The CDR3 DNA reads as TGTGCCAGCAGCTTAAGCGGGGCGAGCTCCTACGAGCAGTACGTC.

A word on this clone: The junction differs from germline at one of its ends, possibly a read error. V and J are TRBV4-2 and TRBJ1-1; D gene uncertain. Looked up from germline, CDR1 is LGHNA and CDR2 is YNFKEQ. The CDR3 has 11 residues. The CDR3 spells CASSQGQTTSF. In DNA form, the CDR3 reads TGTGCCAGCAGCCAAGGGCAGACAACATCCTTC.

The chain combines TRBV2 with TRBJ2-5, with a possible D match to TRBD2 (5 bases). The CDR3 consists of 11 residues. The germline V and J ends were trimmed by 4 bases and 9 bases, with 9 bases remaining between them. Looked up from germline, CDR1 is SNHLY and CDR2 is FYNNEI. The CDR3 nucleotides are TGTGCCAGCAGTGTTAGCGCGGCCCAGTACTTC. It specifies CASSVSAAQYF.

The CDR3 coding sequence is TGTGCCAGTAGTCCCCGATACGGACTAGCGGGGGCCGATGAGACCCAGTACTTC. Encoded protein: CASSPRYGLAGADETQYF. The V call is TRBV19, the J call TRBJ2-5; 13 bases line up with TRBD2. The CDR3 is 18 amino acids. Trimming cost V 5 bases and J 5 bases; bases outside gene matches: 14. CDR1 is LNHDA and CDR2 is SQIVND in the germline V gene (reference sequence).

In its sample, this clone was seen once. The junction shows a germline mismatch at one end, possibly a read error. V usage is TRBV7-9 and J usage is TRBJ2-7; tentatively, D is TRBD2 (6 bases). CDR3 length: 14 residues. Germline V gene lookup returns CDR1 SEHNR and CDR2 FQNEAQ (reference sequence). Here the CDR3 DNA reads TGTTCCAGCAGCATAGGGCGGACTACCTACGAGCAGTACTTC. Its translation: CSSSIGRTTYEQYF. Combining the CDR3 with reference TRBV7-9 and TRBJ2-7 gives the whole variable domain DTGVSQNPRHKITKRGQNVTFRCDPISEHNRLYWYRQTLGQGPEFLTYFQNEAQLEKSRLLSDRFSAERPKGSFSTLEIQRTEQGDSAMYLCSSSIGRTTYEQYFGPGTRLTVT.

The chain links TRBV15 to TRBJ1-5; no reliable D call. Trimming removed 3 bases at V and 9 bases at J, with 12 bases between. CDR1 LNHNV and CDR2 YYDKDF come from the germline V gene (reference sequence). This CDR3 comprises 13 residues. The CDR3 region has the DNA TGTGCCACCAGCAGTCCGGGTATTCCGCCCCAGCATTTT. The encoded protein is CATSSPGIPPQHF.

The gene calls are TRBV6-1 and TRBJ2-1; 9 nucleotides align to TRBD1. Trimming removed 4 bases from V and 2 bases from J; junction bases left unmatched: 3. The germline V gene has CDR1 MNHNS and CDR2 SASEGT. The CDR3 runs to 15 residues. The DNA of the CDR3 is TGTGCCAGCAGTGTCCGGGACAGGGCCTACAATGAGCAGTTCTTC. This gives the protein CASSVRDRAYNEQFF.

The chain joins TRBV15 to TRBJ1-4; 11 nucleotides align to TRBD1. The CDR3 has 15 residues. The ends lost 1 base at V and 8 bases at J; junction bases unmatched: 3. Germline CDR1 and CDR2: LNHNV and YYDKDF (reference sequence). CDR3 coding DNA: TGTGCCACCAGCAGAGGGGGACAGGGGGTGGAAAAACTGTTTTTT. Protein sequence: CATSRGGQGVEKLFF.

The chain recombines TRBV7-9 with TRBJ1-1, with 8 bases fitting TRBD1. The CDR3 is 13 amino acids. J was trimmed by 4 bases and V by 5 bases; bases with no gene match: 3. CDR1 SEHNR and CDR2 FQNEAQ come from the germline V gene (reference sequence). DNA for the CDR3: TGTGCCAGCAGCGGCACAGGGGGCACTGAAGCTTTCTTT. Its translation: CASSGTGGTEAFF. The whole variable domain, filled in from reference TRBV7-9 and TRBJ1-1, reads DTGVSQNPRHKITKRGQNVTFRCDPISEHNRLYWYRQTLGQGPEFLTYFQNEAQLEKSRLLSDRFSAERPKGSFSTLEIQRTEQGDSAMYLCASSGTGGTEAFFGQGTRLTVV.

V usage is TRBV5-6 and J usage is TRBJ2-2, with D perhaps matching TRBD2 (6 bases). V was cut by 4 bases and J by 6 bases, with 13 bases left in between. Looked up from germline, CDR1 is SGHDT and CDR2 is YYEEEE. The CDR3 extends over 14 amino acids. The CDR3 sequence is CASSPTSFAGELFF. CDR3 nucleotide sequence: TGTGCCAGCAGCCCAACTAGCTTCGCCGGGGAGCTGTTTTTT.

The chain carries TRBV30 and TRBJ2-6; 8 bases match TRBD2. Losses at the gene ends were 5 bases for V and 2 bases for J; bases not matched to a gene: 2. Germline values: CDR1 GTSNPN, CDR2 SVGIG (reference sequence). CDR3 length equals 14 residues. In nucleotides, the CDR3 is TGTGCCTGGGTCGGGGGGGCTGGGGCCAACGTCCTGACTTTC. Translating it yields CAWVGGAGANVLTF.